A selection of T cell receptor beta chains follows, all from one sample in a study of CD8 T cells in Susac syndrome. TCRdb analysed the immunoSEQ multiplex PCR reads with MiXCR anew, one entry per CDR3 protein. The top ten hold approximately 0.2% of the sample, which has approximately 300,000 distinct CDR3 sequences, almost 85% seen once. The sample consisted of CD8+ T cells from PBMCs. The receptors originated from a human donor with multiple sclerosis. Each CDR3 is given with its conserved first and last residue. The D gene is left open where the match is weak. Expanded clones are given a class, and other clones once, few, many or no size at all.

few TRBJ2-1 NA TRBV27 13 CASSLKRMNEQFF TGTGCCAGCAGTTTAAAGAGAATGAATGAGCAGTTCTTC
once TRBJ1-1 TRBD1 TRBV29-1 13 CSAWTGRDTEAFF TGCAGCGCCTGGACAGGGAGGGACACTGAAGCTTTCTTT
once TRBJ1-2 NA TRBV29-1 10 CSVESYGYTF TGCAGCGTTGAGAGCTATGGCTACACCTTC
few TRBJ2-7 NA TRBV20-1 14 CRAIPTGTANEQYF TGCAGGGCTATCCCCACCGGGACCGCGAACGAGCAGTACTTC
NA TRBJ2-7 TRBD1 TRBV7-9 14 CASTFDRGRYEQYF TGTGCCAGCACCTTTGACAGGGGCCGGTACGAGCAGTACTTC
NA TRBJ2-5 TRBD2 TRBV6-2/TRBV6-3 15 CASTQGLAGGGTQYF TGTGCCAGCACCCAAGGACTAGCGGGAGGTGGGACCCAGTACTTC
NA TRBJ2-5 NA TRBV27 14 CASSLSDSQETQYF TGTGCCAGCAGTTTATCGGACAGCCAAGAGACCCAGTACTTC
NA TRBJ2-7 NA TRBV5-6 15 CASSFRQAPGYEQYF TGTGCCAGCAGCTTCAGACAGGCCCCAGGGTACGAGCAGTACTTC
NA TRBJ1-2 NA TRBV6-1 15 CASSESWINAIGYTF TGTGCCAGCAGTGAATCTTGGATCAACGCTATCGGCTACACCTTC
NA TRBJ2-1 NA TRBV20-1 13 CSARVYNRMEQFF TGCAGTGCTAGAGTCTACAATAGGATGGAGCAGTTCTTC
NA TRBJ2-1 NA TRBV19 15 CASSILPGSYNEQFF TGTGCCAGTAGTATCCTTCCGGGGTCCTACAATGAGCAGTTCTTC
NA TRBJ1-2 NA TRBV9 15 CASSVEWNSNIGYTF TGTGCCAGCAGCGTAGAATGGAACAGTAACATTGGCTACACCTTC
NA TRBJ2-1 NA TRBV19 12 CASRRGYNEQFF TGTGCCAGTCGACGAGGATACAATGAGCAGTTCTTC
NA TRBJ1-2 TRBD1 TRBV4-3 17 CASSQGARGRDREGYTF TGCGCCAGCAGCCAAGGAGCCCGAGGTAGGGACAGGGAAGGCTACACCTTC
NA TRBJ1-1 NA TRBV7-2 15 CASLKGDRRNTEAFF TGTGCCAGCCTTAAAGGAGACAGGAGGAACACTGAAGCTTTCTTT
once TRBJ1-2 NA TRBV11-2 15 CASSLGGLPRYGYTF TGTGCCAGCAGCTTAGGGGGGTTGCCTCGTTATGGCTACACCTTC
NA TRBJ2-4 TRBD2 TRBV25-1 14 CASSGLAGEDIQYF TGTGCCAGCAGTGGACTAGCGGGAGAGGACATTCAGTACTTC
NA TRBJ2-3 TRBD2 TRBV13 16 CASSPQAGMRGDTQYF TGTGCCAGCAGCCCCCAAGCGGGGATGAGGGGAGATACGCAGTATTTT
NA TRBJ2-5 TRBD1 TRBV6-1 16 CASNPQDRATAETQYF TGTGCCAGCAACCCTCAGGACAGGGCCACCGCGGAGACCCAGTACTTC
NA TRBJ2-1 TRBD2 TRBV11-2 17 CASSLVAGAGTYNEQFF TGTGCCAGCAGCTTAGTAGCGGGAGCGGGCACCTACAATGAGCAGTTCTTC
NA TRBJ2-1 NA TRBV4-3 16 CASSQEAPSSYNEQFF TGCGCCAGCAGCCAAGAAGCCCCGAGCTCCTACAATGAGCAGTTCTTC
NA TRBJ2-3 NA TRBV5-6 16 CASSKTYQSSPDTQYF TGTGCCAGCAGCAAGACGTACCAGTCGTCGCCAGATACGCAGTATTTT
NA TRBJ2-3 TRBD2 TRBV28 13 CAGGGLAPDTQYF TGTGCCGGGGGGGGACTAGCCCCAGATACGCAGTATTTT
NA TRBJ2-7 TRBD2 TRBV27 16 CASSPGTSGYSYEQYF TGTGCCAGCAGTCCCGGGACTAGCGGTTACTCCTACGAGCAGTACTTC
once TRBJ2-7 TRBD2 TRBV28 14 CASSLLLAGDEQYF TGTGCCAGCAGTTTATTACTAGCGGGAGACGAGCAGTACTTC
NA TRBJ2-1 TRBD1 TRBV6-2/TRBV6-3 13 CASTFSTGLEQFF TGTGCCAGCACTTTCTCGACAGGGCTTGAGCAGTTCTTC
NA TRBJ1-2 NA TRBV7-9 13 CASSLGTAWGYTF TGTGCCAGCAGCCTCGGGACCGCCTGGGGCTACACCTTC
once TRBJ2-1 TRBD2 TRBV6-2/TRBV6-3 13 CASLLAGGYEQFF TGTGCCAGCTTACTAGCGGGAGGTTATGAGCAGTTCTTC
NA TRBJ1-4 NA TRBV27 16 CASSRRTAYGNEKLFF TGTGCCAGCAGTCGCCGGACAGCCTACGGTAATGAAAAACTGTTTTTT
NA TRBJ2-7 NA TRBV18 13 CASSPYQGREQYF TGTGCCAGCTCACCATACCAGGGGAGGGAGCAGTACTTC
NA TRBJ2-7 TRBD1 TRBV28 13 CASAGTDNYEQYF TGTGCCAGCGCCGGGACAGACAACTACGAGCAGTACTTC
few TRBJ2-7 TRBD2 TRBV4-3 17 CASSQDPLAGGSYEQYF TGCGCCAGCAGCCAAGATCCCCTAGCGGGGGGTTCGTACGAGCAGTACTTC
NA TRBJ2-1 NA TRBV19 17 CASSVISRRGTYNEQFF TGTGCCAGTAGCGTGATTAGTCGGCGTGGGACCTACAATGAGCAGTTCTTC
NA TRBJ1-1 NA TRBV20-1 12 CSARGGNTEAFF TGCAGTGCGAGGGGGGGAAACACTGAAGCTTTCTTT
NA TRBJ1-2 NA TRBV6-5 16 CASSYSSAPPPYGYTF TGTGCCAGCAGTTACTCGTCGGCACCACCTCCCTATGGCTACACCTTC
NA TRBJ2-1 NA TRBV2 13 CASRNVLGDEQFF TGTGCCAGCAGAAATGTCCTTGGTGATGAGCAGTTCTTC
NA TRBJ2-7 NA TRBV29-1 13 CSVFLQGSYEQYF TGCAGCGTTTTTCTACAGGGTTCCTACGAGCAGTACTTC
NA TRBJ2-3 NA TRBV7-3 15 CASSSRDQGRDTQYF TGTGCCAGCAGCTCTCGGGACCAGGGTAGGGATACGCAGTATTTT
NA TRBJ2-3 NA TRBV24-1 14 CATSDFGGTDTQYF TGTGCCACCAGTGATTTTGGGGGCACAGATACGCAGTATTTT
NA TRBJ1-1 NA TRBV29-1 13 CSVEQPGTTEAFF TGCAGCGTTGAGCAACCGGGGACCACTGAAGCTTTCTTT